The sequence of this T cell receptor (beta chain) was determined in a study of regulatory T cells in long-lasting Graves disease. General study points: With persistent disease, TRBV28, TRBJ1-2 and TRBJ2-5 were the favored segments.

Construction of TCR beta libraries relied on iRepertoire HTBI primers and on Arm-PCR targeting CDR3 regions. TCRdb re-derived calls from the multiplex PCR reads in MiXCR, one entry per CDR3 protein. The table includes roughly 220,000 distinct CDR3 sequences, about 18% detected once. This clonotype was found many times. Its antigen is unknown. The time point denotes: newly diagnosed GD, antithyroid drugs for less than 3 months. Researchers made the TCR library from RNA that was extracted from PBMCs. Per the germline V gene, CDR1 is SGHNT and CDR2 is YENEEA. The CDR3 totals 14 residues. The V gene lost 6 bases and the J gene lost 0 bases, with 8 bases spanning the gap.

This sequence joins TRBV11-3 and TRBJ2-2, with D uncertain. The input for sequencing was peripheral blood mononuclear cells (PBMCs), taken at new diagnosis, from a patient treated with antithyroid drugs. The receptor was isolated from a female donor with Graves disease. CDR3 nucleotide sequence: TGTGCCAGCAGTACTCGCCCGAACACCGGGGAGCTGTTTTTT. It yields the protein CASSTRPNTGELFF.